These 15 T cell receptor beta chains came from one sample sequenced in a study of T cell responses to AZD1222 COVID-19 vaccine. Sequencing was performed with immunoSEQ multiplex PCR; in TCRdb, only in-frame clones are kept and a portion is missing. The sample contains 150,000 to 160,000 clones, roughly nine tenths of which appear only once. Sample: peripheral blood, taken on day 0 of AZD1222 vaccination. The receptor source for this set is an adult in good health.

J is TRBJ1-1 and V is TRBV5-4; no clear D gene. V lost 0 bases to trimming and J lost 6 bases, with 3 bases between them. The CDR3 is 11 residues long. Germline CDR1 is SGHNT and CDR2 is YYREEE (reference sequence). The CDR3 DNA follows: TGTGCCAGCAGCTTGGGACCTGAAGCTTTCTTT. Protein sequence: CASSLGPEAFF. The variable domain in full, with the rest retrieved from reference TRBV5-4 and TRBJ1-1, is ETGVTQSPTHLIKTRGQQVTLRCSSQSGHNTVSWYQQALGQGPQFIFQYYREEENGRGNFPPRFSGLQFPNYSSELNVNALELDDSALYLCASSLGPEAFFGQGTRLTVV.

This clone was found once. This chain uses TRBV4-3 with TRBJ1-2, with no clear D. Per germline, CDR1 LGHNA and CDR2 YSLEER. This CDR3 is 15 amino acids long. Trimming took 0 bases from V and 4 from J, leaving 12 bases between them. The CDR3 DNA is TGCGCCAGCAGCCAAGAAGTCAGCTCCTTCTATGGCTACACCTTC. Translated, it gives CASSQEVSSFYGYTF.

The rearrangement links TRBV30 to TRBJ2-1, with 7 bases that match TRBD2. With 0 bases clipped from V and 4 bases from J, the junction kept 6 bases outside the gene matches. The CDR3 has 15 amino acids. CDR1 GTSNPN and CDR2 SVGIG come from the germline V gene (reference sequence). This CDR3 is CAWSVRPAGYNEQFF. For the CDR3, the DNA is TGTGCCTGGAGTGTACGGCCAGCGGGGTACAATGAGCAGTTCTTC.

The rearrangement links TRBV10-3 to TRBJ1-6; TRBD1 matches 9 bases. The V gene end was trimmed by 6 bases and the J gene end by 8 bases; junction bases not matched to a gene: 5. Germline-derived CDR1 and CDR2 are ENHRY and SYGVKD. The CDR3 totals 14 residues. CDR3 in amino acids: CAIRDRGSDSPLHF. The CDR3 DNA reads as TGTGCCATCAGGGACAGGGGCTCAGATTCACCCCTCCACTTT.

The rearrangement links TRBV3-1 (or the pseudogene TRBV3-2) to TRBJ1-2, with a tentative D call TRBD1 (5 bases). CDR1 is LGHDT and CDR2 is YNNKEL in the germline V gene (reference sequence). Trimming took off 1 base at V and 5 bases at J, with 14 bases between the two ends. The CDR3 extends over 15 amino acids. The CDR3 DNA reads TGTGCCAGCAGCCAAGGTCGGGGACGGGGGTATGGCTACACCTTC. It specifies CASSQGRGRGYGYTF.

CDR3 loop: CASSEGRAVVIYF. The CDR3 coding sequence is TGTGCCAGCAGTGAGGGTCGGGCTGTCGTGATATATTTT. The chain recombines TRBV2 with TRBJ1-3; D not resolved. Germline V gives CDR1 SNHLY, CDR2 FYNNEI. The CDR3 spans 13 residues. The germline V and J ends were trimmed by 3 bases and 13 bases, with 16 bases remaining between them. The full variable domain, rest sourced from reference TRBV2 and TRBJ1-3, is EPEVTQTPSHQVTQMGQEVILRCVPISNHLYFYWYRQILGQKVEFLVSFYNNEISEKSEIFDDQFSVERPDGSNFTLKIRSTKLEDSAMYFCASSEGRAVVIYFGEGSWLTVV.

CDR3 region: CASMKNRAYEQYF. CDR3 DNA sequence: TGTGCCAGCATGAAGAACAGAGCCTACGAGCAGTACTTC. The chain combines TRBV27 with TRBJ2-7; D ambiguous. Germline V gene sequence: CDR1 MNHEY, CDR2 SMNVEV (reference sequence). The V gene lost 7 bases and the J gene lost 2 bases, with 12 bases spanning the gap. The CDR3 loop spans 13 amino acids.

This sequence joins TRBV5-5 and TRBJ1-1; D is unresolved. The CDR3 is made up of 15 amino acids. The germline V gene has CDR1 SGHKS and CDR2 YYEKEE (reference sequence). With 0 bases removed from V and 2 bases from J, the gap between germline ends came to 11 bases. For the CDR3, the DNA is TGTGCCAGCAGCTTGGCCCCCGGGCGTAACACTGAAGCTTTCTTT. It encodes CASSLAPGRNTEAFF.

The V gene is TRBV7-9, the J gene TRBJ2-5; the D gene is possibly TRBD2 (6 bases). Germline assignment: CDR1 SEHNR and CDR2 FQNEAQ (reference sequence). CDR3 size: 13 residues. Between the trimmed V and J ends, which lost 3 bases and 2 bases, there was a span of 7 bases. The DNA of the CDR3 is TGTGCCAGCAGCTTGGGACTGCAAGAGACCCAGTACTTC. Encoded protein: CASSLGLQETQYF.

The CDR3 DNA is TGTGCCAGCAGTTACGCGGGGAGAGGCACTGAAGCTTTCTTT. This encodes CASSYAGRGTEAFF. The chain has TRBV6-2 or TRBV6-3 and TRBJ1-1; no firm D call. CDR3 length equals 14 residues. CDR1 MNHEY and CDR2 SVGEGT come from the germline V gene. V shed 2 bases and J shed 4 bases, with 11 bases lying between them.

V gene TRBV18 combines with J gene TRBJ1-6; 7 nucleotides match TRBD1. The germline V gene encodes CDR1 KGHSH and CDR2 LQKENI. This CDR3 contains 19 residues. V was pared by 4 bases and J by 3 bases, with 15 bases of the junction left unmatched. CDR3 in amino acids: CASSLTPNRGDGYNSPLHF. In DNA, the CDR3 is TGTGCCAGCTCACTTACCCCCAACAGGGGAGATGGCTATAATTCACCCCTCCACTTT.

This chain connects TRBV5-1 to TRBJ1-6; 7 bases line up with TRBD1. The CDR3 extends over 15 amino acids. The germline CDR1 and CDR2 sequences are SGHRS and YFSETQ. Trimming cost V 3 bases and J 5 bases; bases outside gene matches: 5. CDR3 loop: CASSSTTGDNSPLHF. In nucleotides, the CDR3 is TGCGCCAGCAGCTCGACAACAGGGGATAATTCACCCCTCCACTTT.

Turning to this clone: A junction end diverges from the germline sequence, so it may reflect a read error. The V gene is TRBV3-1 (or the pseudogene TRBV3-2), the J gene TRBJ2-2, with TRBD2 matching 9 bases. Germline V gene sequence: CDR1 LGHDT, CDR2 YNNKEL (reference sequence). This CDR3 has 14 amino acids. CDR3 protein: CASCQTSGTGELFF. The CDR3 DNA reads TGTGCCAGCTGCCAGACTAGCGGCACCGGGGAGCTGTTTTTT.

The rearrangement links TRBV9 to TRBJ2-1, with 10 bases fitting TRBD2. This CDR3 comprises 18 residues. Unmatched junction bases numbered 15, after V lost 4 bases and J lost 5 bases. CDR1 SGDLS and CDR2 YYNGEE come from the germline V gene. Written as DNA, the CDR3 is TGTGCCAGCAGCCCGCAGGCCCCTACTAGCGGGATCAACAATGAGCAGTTCTTC. It specifies CASSPQAPTSGINNEQFF.

This clone was detected once. The CDR3 sequence is CASSRHGGHEKLFF. The DNA of the CDR3 is TGTGCCAGTAGCCGACATGGGGGGCATGAAAAACTGTTTTTT. The chain carries TRBV19 and TRBJ1-4; possible D gene TRBD1, 6 bases. This CDR3 contains 14 residues. Germline CDR1 LNHDA, CDR2 SQIVND (reference sequence). V lost 6 bases, J lost 6 bases, and 14 bases lay in between. The whole variable domain, filled in from reference TRBV19 and TRBJ1-4, reads DGGITQSPKYLFRKEGQNVTLSCEQNLNHDAMYWYRQDPGQGLRLIYYSQIVNDFQKGDIAEGYSVSREKKESFPLTVTSAQKNPTAFYLCASSRHGGHEKLFFGSGTQLSVL.